Given below is one TCR beta chain in context. The antigen it recognizes is unknown. Base qualities are missing; no much larger clone stands one base away. From its cysteine to its phenylalanine, the CDR3 spans 12 amino acids. CDR3 DNA only is kept here, 36 bases in frame from base 1. A distance of 11 bases separates the germline ends of V and J, which lose 5 bases and 4 bases respectively. The germline V gene encodes CDR1 GTSNPN and CDR2 SVGIG (reference sequence). The data are from a study of cytomegalovirus exposure and HLA in healthy donors (dated by TCRdb to about 2017). About the full investigation: An earlier analysis of about 530 of the donors reported 276 Gb of sequence data and around 120 million unique TCR beta sequences obtained from roughly 180 million T cells. Around 320 gigabases of sequencing data and approximately 93 million unique TCR sequences were included in an early release covering 500 to 750 HLA-typed donors. The genetic ancestry cluster associated with self-reported Caucasian donors included 81% of the approximately 410 genotyped donors. The aim of the study was to test whether cataloging public T cell receptors could identify signatures of past pathogen exposure. Using immunosequencing, the study profiled T cell repertoires from fewer than 700 subjects and related those repertoires to cytomegalovirus serostatus. In addition to the first cohort of 666 subjects, a separate validation cohort of 120 different subjects was used. To predict cytomegalovirus infection status, the study combined high-throughput TCR immunosequencing, statistical association of individual TCRs with disease status, and machine learning. To study patterns of TCR occurrence, a later analysis re-analyzed previously published TCR beta repertoires from around 700 donors and added high-resolution HLA genotyping. Rather than using new phenotypic data, the later analysis identified candidate immune exposures from TCR beta sequences and from how often those sequences occurred across donors. An earlier analysis of 500 to 650 of the donors applied high-throughput TCR beta sequencing to assess whether each TCR beta V gene segment acted as functional or pseudogenic. Donor age, sex, ethnicity and CMV serostatus were compiled together with the repertoire data. Genome-wide SNP genotypes for about 60% of the roughly 670 donors were used in a later genetic analysis, which treated that subset as a discovery cohort. Every repertoire in the discovery cohort had been generated on one and the same sequencing platform. HLA typing included class I and class II loci at four-digit resolution. The number of donors typed differed by locus, with roughly 620-630 for A, B, C, DRB1 and DQB1, about 500 for DQA1, about 610 for DPA1, and 400 to 490 for DPB1. Four to six DR-DQ haplotypes were handled as single units for association and clustering, since linkage in the cohort was strong. On average, roughly 250,000 unique TCR beta nucleotide sequences were sequenced per donor among 398 genotyped donors of the cohort, with approximately 18% of those sequences being non-productive. The investigation overall reported the following: A later analysis found that most CMV-associated TCR beta chains appeared HLA-restricted, with HLA associations seemingly driven largely by CMV exposure. Because HLA typing was missing for some donors at each locus, association tests included only the typed subset. In a later genetic analysis, a missense DCLRE1C variant was associated with V-gene and J-gene trimming of TCR beta chains, and the association was replicated in an independent cohort. A cluster of highly shared sequence variants was judged likely to represent a technical artifact of the sequencing pipeline. Immune exposure information for the cohort was limited to CMV serostatus. Some IMGT-functional V segments, including TRBV6-2 and TRBV6-3, could not be told apart with the 87-base-pair reads, so those segments were excluded. In this cohort, only TCR beta chains were sequenced, and detectable features were limited by the absence of alpha or paired-chain data. Most TCR sequences were observed very rarely across donors, whereas some public TCRs were present in many individuals. A later analysis associated approximately 17,000 TCR beta sequences with specific HLA alleles at a false discovery rate of 0.05. Strong co-occurrence of HLA alleles, especially DR and DQ, made assigning TCR associations to individual alleles difficult. Correlated functional status among segregating V segments might be attributable to linkage disequilibrium, but an unknown experimental factor could not be ruled out. The classifier was reported to diagnose cytomegalovirus status with high specificity and sensitivity in both the original and validation cohorts. The presence/absence analyses assumed that sequencing depth was roughly uniform across donors, and that assumption may not be true. A further reported finding was that TCR beta sequences accurately predicted the HLA-A and HLA-B alleles for most subjects in the first cohort. Because counts were too low, about 18 rarely observed V segments, including chromosome 9 orphons, were excluded from the earlier analysis of 587 of the donors. A later genetic analysis reported fewer N-insertions in productive TCRs among donors in an Asian-associated ancestry cluster than the roughly 620-donor mean. The study listed 150 to 200 TCR beta chains as associated with cytomegalovirus. Compared with equally common non-associated chains, HLA-associated TCR beta chains in a later analysis were more clonally expanded and had lower generation probabilities. In vitro tests confirmed that three of the cytomegalovirus-associated TCR beta chains recognize cytomegalovirus antigens. In a later analysis, TCR association rates were found to vary across HLA loci, with the most associated TCRs seen for DRB1 alleles and the fewest for HLA-C alleles. In an earlier analysis of more than 500 of the donors, most TCR beta V segments appeared in productive rearrangements about 87% or about 30% of the time, broadly matching IMGT annotations. In a later analysis, several top co-occurrence clusters were reported to appear linked to parvovirus B19, influenza, CMV and Epstein-Barr virus. According to the authors, the approach could potentially be generalized to other disease states and immunological phenotypes.

The cohort comprised hundreds of healthy bone marrow donors. Cohort members were all nominally healthy when sampled, although unrecorded immune exposures were likely present. The donor was CMV seronegative and belonged to the group of around 350 seronegative cohort members. Every donor gave a peripheral blood sample, and the peripheral blood mononuclear cells from that sample were used for TCR beta sequencing. The Qiagen DNeasy Blood Extraction Kit was used to extract genomic DNA from the blood cell samples. Library prep was done by the immunoSEQ multiplex PCR assay. For the multiplex PCR, a mixture combining 60 forward primers for TCR Vbeta segments and 13 reverse primers for TCR Jbeta segments was used. The CDR3 region of rearranged TCR beta genes was amplified from genomic DNA with a multiplex PCR assay. On the Illumina HiSeq System, the amplified TCR beta libraries were sequenced as 87-base-pair reads. Per the original workflow: A later analysis tallied around 80 million unique TCR beta chains across the 550 to 850 repertoires, and roughly 11 million of those chains were shared by two or more donors. Raw reads were error-corrected and collapsed into unique sequences by a nearest-neighbor algorithm in which closely related sequences were merged to remove PCR and sequencing errors. CDR3 sequences were aligned to IMGT reference sequences to assign V, D and J gene segments. Each retained sequence needed at least a six-nucleotide match to both a V gene segment and a J gene segment. A rearrangement counted as productive if the CDR3 had no stop codons and remained in frame with V and J, and every other rearrangement counted as non-productive. Following IMGT convention, CDR3 was defined as the stretch from the second conserved V-encoded cysteine to the conserved J-encoded phenylalanine. In an earlier analysis of some 550 of the donors, sequences lacking an unambiguous match to a single V gene segment were excluded. In an earlier analysis of roughly 600 of the donors, a V segment was called functional when productive rearrangements were above 56.7%, and segregating when the standard deviation between donors exceeded 5%. A statistical classification framework was built for diagnosing cytomegalovirus status from the catalog of TCR beta chain sequences. In a later analysis, V and J genes were assigned by comparing TCR nucleotide sequences against IMGT/GENE-DB human TR gene sequences. A later analysis assigned CDR3 sequences and most-parsimonious VDJ recombination scenarios with the TCRdist pipeline. In a later analysis, each TCR beta chain was defined by its CDR3 amino acid sequence together with its V-gene family, and reads lacking a unique V-gene family were excluded. To address suspected cross-contamination and a sequencing artifact, a later analysis removed 592 highly shared, low-generation-probability nucleotide sequences. A later analysis calculated a clonal expansion index for each public chain from normalized within-repertoire ranks of inferred template counts. In a later analysis, generation probabilities were computed using a VDJ recombination model fitted to out-of-frame rearrangements, and the results were checked against IGoR. A later analysis scored TCR-TCR, TCR-HLA and TCR-CMV co-occurrence with hypergeometric tests, applying a repertoire-size bias correction to TCR pairs. In a later analysis, false discovery rates were estimated by permuting HLA or CMV assignments 20 times. In a later analysis, co-occurring TCRs were grouped with DBSCAN, and TCRdist sequence similarity was added when clustering was performed within HLA-allele-positive subsets. Repertoires with fewer than 30,000 or more than 120,000 public chains were left out of co-occurrence clustering, as were a handful of repertoires with anomalous nucleotide sharing. TCRdb provides this immuneACCESS table in a form limited to in-frame rearrangements. Some clones are lacking; in checked studies, under half of them reflect an unresolved V gene, and why the rest are absent is not known. V, J and clone size are taken as reported in that table, and D and trimming were inferred from the DNA itself. In this sample the table shows around 120,000 clones, approximately 80% of which occur a single time. Roughly 1.8% of the sample lies in the top ten.

The sequenced sample was PBMCs. The sequence joins TRBV30 to TRBJ1-2; perhaps TRBD1 is the D gene, with 5 bases matching. The TCR was taken from a woman in her thirties or forties in good health and CMV-seronegative. The DNA sequence reads TGTGCCTGGGGGGGAGGTCCCTATGGCTACACCTTC. Protein translation: CAWGGGPYGYTF.